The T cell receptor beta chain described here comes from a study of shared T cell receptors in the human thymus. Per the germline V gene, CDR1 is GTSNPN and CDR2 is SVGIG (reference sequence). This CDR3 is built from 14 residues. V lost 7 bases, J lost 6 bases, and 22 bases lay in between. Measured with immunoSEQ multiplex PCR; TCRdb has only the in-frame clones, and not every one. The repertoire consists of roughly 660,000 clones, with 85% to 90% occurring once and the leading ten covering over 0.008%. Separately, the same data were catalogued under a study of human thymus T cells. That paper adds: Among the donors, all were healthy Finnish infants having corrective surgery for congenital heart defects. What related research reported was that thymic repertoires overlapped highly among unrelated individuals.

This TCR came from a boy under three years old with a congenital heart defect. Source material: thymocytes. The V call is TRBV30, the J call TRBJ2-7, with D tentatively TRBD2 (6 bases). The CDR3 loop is CASRGGPPGGEQYF. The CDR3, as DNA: TGTGCCTCCCGGGGCGGACCACCCGGGGGCGAGCAGTACTTC.